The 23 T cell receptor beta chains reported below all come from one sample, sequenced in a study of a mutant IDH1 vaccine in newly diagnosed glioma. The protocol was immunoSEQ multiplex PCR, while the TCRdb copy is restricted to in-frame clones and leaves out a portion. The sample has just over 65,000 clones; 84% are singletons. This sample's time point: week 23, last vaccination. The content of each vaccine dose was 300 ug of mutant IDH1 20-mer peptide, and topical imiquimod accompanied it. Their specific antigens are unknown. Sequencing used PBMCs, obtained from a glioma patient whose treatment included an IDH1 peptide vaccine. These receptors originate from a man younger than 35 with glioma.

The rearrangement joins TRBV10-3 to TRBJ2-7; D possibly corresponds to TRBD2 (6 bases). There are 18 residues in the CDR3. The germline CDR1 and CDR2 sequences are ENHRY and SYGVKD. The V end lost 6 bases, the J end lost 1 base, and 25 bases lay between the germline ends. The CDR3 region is CAISGGTNRLGFSYEQYF. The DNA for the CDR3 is TGTGCCATCAGCGGGGGAACCAATAGACTAGGATTTTCCTACGAGCAGTACTTC.

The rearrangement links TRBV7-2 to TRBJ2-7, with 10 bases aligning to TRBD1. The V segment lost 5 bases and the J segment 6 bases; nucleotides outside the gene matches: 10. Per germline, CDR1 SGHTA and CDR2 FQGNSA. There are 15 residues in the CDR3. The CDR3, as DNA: TGTGCCAGCAGCGCCACCGGGACAGGGGTTCGCGAGCAGTACTTC. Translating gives CASSATGTGVREQYF.

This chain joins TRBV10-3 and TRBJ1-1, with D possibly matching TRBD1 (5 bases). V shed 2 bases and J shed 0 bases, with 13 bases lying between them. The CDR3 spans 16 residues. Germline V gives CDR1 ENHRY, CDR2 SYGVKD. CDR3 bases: TGTGCCATCAGTGAGGCGCGGACAAATATGAACACTGAAGCTTTCTTT. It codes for CAISEARTNMNTEAFF.

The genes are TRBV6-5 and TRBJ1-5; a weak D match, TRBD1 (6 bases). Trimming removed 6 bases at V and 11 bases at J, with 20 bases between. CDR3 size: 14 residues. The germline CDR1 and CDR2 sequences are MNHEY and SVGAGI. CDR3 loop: CASRGNRDVLSQHF. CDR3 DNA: TGTGCCAGCAGAGGGAACAGGGATGTTCTGTCCCAGCATTTT.

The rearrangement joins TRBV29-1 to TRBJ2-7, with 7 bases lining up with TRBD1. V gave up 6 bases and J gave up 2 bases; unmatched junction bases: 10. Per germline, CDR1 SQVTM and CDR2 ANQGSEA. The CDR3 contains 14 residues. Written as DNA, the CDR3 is TGCAGCGTCGTCGGGACAGATGTCACCTACGAGCAGTACTTC. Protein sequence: CSVVGTDVTYEQYF.

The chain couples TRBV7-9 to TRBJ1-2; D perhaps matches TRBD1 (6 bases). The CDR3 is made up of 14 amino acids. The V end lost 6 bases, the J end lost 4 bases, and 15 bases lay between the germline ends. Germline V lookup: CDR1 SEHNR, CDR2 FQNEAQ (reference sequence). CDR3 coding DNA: TGTGCCAGCAGTCTCAAACAGGGTAGCTATGGCTACACCTTC. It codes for CASSLKQGSYGYTF.

The CDR3 DNA is TGTGCCAGCTCACCTTATGGCGATAGGGCCAAAAACATTCAGTACTTC. Protein product: CASSPYGDRAKNIQYF. The V gene is TRBV18, the J gene TRBJ2-4; D is undetermined. Deletions cut 3 bases from V and 1 base from J, with 13 bases between. CDR3 length: 16 residues. Germline CDR1 and CDR2: KGHSH and LQKENI.

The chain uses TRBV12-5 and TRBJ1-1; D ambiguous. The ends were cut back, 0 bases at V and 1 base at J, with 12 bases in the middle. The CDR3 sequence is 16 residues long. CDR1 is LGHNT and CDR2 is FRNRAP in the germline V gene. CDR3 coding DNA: TGTGCTAGTGGTTTGGTACGGGCGGGAGAGAACACTGAAGCTTTCTTT. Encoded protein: CASGLVRAGENTEAFF.

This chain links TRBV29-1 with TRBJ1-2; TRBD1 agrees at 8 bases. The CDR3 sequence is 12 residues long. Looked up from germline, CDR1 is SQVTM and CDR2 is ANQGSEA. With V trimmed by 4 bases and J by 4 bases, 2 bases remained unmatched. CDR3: CSVGDRSYGYTF. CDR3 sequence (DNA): TGCAGCGTTGGGGACAGGTCCTATGGCTACACCTTC.

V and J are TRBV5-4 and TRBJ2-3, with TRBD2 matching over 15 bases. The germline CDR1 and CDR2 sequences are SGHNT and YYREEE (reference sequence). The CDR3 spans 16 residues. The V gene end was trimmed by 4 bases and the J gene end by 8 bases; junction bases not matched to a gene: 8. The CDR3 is CASSPGLAGGVGTQYF. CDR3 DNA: TGTGCCAGCAGCCCGGGACTAGCGGGGGGTGTGGGTACGCAGTATTTT.

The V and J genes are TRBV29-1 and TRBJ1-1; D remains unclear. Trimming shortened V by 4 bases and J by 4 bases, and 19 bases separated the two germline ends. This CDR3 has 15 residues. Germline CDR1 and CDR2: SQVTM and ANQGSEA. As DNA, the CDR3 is TGCAGCGTTGGCCCACTCCTCTCGACGGCCACTGAAGCTTTCTTT. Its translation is CSVGPLLSTATEAFF.

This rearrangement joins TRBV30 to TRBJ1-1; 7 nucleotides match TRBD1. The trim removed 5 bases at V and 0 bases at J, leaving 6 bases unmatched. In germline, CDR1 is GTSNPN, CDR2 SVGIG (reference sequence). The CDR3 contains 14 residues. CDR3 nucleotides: TGTGCCTGGGGTCCAGGGGGACTGAACACTGAAGCTTTCTTT. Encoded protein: CAWGPGGLNTEAFF.

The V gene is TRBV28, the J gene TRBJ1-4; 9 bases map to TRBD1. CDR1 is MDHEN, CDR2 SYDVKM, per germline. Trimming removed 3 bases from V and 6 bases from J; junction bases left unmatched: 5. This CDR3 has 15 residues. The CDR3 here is CASSFSQGAYEKLFF. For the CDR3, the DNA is TGTGCCAGCAGTTTTTCACAGGGGGCGTATGAAAAACTGTTTTTT.

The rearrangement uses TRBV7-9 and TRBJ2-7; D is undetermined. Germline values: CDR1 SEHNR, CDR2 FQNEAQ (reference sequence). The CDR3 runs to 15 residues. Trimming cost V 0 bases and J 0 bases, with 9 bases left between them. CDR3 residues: CASSLADASSYEQYF. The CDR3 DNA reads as TGTGCCAGCAGCTTAGCGGACGCTAGCTCCTACGAGCAGTACTTC.

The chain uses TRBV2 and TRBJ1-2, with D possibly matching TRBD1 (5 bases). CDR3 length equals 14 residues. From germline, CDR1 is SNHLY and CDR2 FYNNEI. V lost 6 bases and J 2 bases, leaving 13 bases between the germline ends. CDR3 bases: TGTGCCAGCAGGGCCGGGACGGCAAACTATGGCTACACCTTC. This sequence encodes CASRAGTANYGYTF.

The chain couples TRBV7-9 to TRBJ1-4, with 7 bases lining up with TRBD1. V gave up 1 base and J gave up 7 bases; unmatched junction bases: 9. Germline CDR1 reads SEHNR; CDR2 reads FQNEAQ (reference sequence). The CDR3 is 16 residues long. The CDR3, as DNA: TGTGCCAGCAGCTTAGAAAGGAGGGGGCATGGTGAAAAACTGTTTTTT. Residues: CASSLERRGHGEKLFF.

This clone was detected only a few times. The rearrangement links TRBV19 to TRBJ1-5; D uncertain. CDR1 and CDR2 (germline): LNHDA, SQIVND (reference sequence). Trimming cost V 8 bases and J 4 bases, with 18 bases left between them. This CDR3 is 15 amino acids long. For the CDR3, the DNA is TGTGCCAGTGGTACGTCTGAGATTCCGAATCAGCCCCAGCATTTT. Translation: CASGTSEIPNQPQHF.

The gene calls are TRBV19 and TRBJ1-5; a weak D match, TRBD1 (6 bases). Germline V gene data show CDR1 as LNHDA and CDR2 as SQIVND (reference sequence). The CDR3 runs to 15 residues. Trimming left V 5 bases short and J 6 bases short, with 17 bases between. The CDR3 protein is CASSYREPPSQPQHF. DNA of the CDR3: TGTGCCAGTAGTTACAGGGAGCCCCCTAGTCAGCCCCAGCATTTT. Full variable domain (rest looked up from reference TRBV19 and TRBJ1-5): DGGITQSPKYLFRKEGQNVTLSCEQNLNHDAMYWYRQDPGQGLRLIYYSQIVNDFQKGDIAEGYSVSREKKESFPLTVTSAQKNPTAFYLCASSYREPPSQPQHFGDGTRLSIL.

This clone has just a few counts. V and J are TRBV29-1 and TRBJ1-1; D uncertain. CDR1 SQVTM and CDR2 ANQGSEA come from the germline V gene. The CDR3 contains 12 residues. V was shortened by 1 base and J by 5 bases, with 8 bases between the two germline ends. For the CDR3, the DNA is TGCAGCGTTGAAGTTGGAACGACTGAAGCTTTCTTT. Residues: CSVEVGTTEAFF. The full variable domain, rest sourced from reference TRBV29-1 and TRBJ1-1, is SAVISQKPSRDICQRGTSLTIQCQVDSQVTMMFWYRQQPGQSLTLIATANQGSEATYESGFVIDKFPISRPNLTFSTLTVSNMSPEDSSIYLCSVEVGTTEAFFGQGTRLTVV.

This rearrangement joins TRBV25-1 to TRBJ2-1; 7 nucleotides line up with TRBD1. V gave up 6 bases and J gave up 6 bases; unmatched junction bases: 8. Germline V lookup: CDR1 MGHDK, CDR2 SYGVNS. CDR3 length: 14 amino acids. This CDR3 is CASSQRRDSNEQFF. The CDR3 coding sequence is TGTGCCAGCAGCCAGAGAAGGGACAGCAATGAGCAGTTCTTC.

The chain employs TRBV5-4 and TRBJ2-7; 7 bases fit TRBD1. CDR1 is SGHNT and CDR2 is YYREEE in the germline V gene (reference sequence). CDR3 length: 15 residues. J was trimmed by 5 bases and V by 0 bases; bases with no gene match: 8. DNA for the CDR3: TGTGCCAGCAGCTTGGGCGGACAGGTCCGGGACGAGCAGTACTTC. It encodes CASSLGGQVRDEQYF.

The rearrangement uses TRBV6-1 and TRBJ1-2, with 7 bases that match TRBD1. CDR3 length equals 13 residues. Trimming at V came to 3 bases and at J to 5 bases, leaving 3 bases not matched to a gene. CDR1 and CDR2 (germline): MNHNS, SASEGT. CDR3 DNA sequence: TGTGCCAGCAGTGAGAGGGGGCCATATGGCTACACCTTC. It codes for CASSERGPYGYTF.

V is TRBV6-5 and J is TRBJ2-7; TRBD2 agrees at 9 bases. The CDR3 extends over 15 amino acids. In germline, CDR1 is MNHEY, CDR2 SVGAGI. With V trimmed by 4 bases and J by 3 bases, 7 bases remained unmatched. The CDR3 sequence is CASSLAGAPLYEQYF. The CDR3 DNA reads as TGTGCCAGCAGTTTAGCGGGGGCCCCTCTCTACGAGCAGTACTTC.